The 6 T cell receptor beta chains given below trace back to one sample, sequenced in a study of blood T cell repertoires in COVID-19. TCRdb's table, derived via immunoSEQ multiplex PCR, lists solely in-frame clones and lacks some. Of about 50,000 clones listed, approximately 88% are singletons. The material sequenced was peripheral blood. These receptors all come from a human donor with active COVID-19. The donor label of this sample is uncertain.

The V and J genes are TRBV9 and TRBJ1-1, with TRBD1 as a possible D gene (5 bases). V lost 0 bases, J lost 5 bases, and 14 bases lay in between. The CDR3 spans 15 residues. CDR1 and CDR2 from the germline V gene are SGDLS and YYNGEE. The CDR3 DNA reads TGTGCCAGCAGCGTAGATTGGGGGGAGGGAACTGAAGCTTTCTTT. This encodes CASSVDWGEGTEAFF.

The chain employs TRBV5-6 and TRBJ1-1; D remains unclear. CDR1 is SGHDT and CDR2 is YYEEEE in the germline V gene. The CDR3 spans 15 residues. The V end was cut by 6 bases, the J end by 4 bases, with 19 bases between. CDR3 region: CASTAMQRSSTEAFF. The CDR3 bases are TGTGCCAGCACCGCTATGCAGCGGTCTTCCACTGAAGCTTTCTTT.

The chain uses TRBV7-8 and TRBJ2-1, with 7 positions matching TRBD2. The CDR3 loop spans 13 amino acids. The germline gives CDR1 SGHVS, CDR2 FQNEAQ. V trimming: 8 bases; J trimming: 5 bases; junction bases outside the gene matches: 6. The CDR3 nucleotides are TGTGCCAGCGCTAGCGGAACCAACAATGAGCAGTTCTTC. It yields the protein CASASGTNNEQFF.

This chain uses TRBV12-5 with TRBJ2-1; weak D call: TRBD1 (6 bases). Trimming stripped 2 bases from V and 7 bases from J, with 21 bases between. CDR3 size: 17 residues. Germline V lookup: CDR1 LGHNT, CDR2 FRNRAP. The CDR3 protein is CASGLQTKQGSGNEQFF. The CDR3 DNA follows: TGTGCTAGTGGTTTGCAGACCAAACAGGGAAGTGGGAATGAGCAGTTCTTC.

This chain connects TRBV11-3 to TRBJ2-3, with 7 bases matching TRBD1. V lost 3 bases and J lost 0; bases outside the gene matches: 0. CDR1 is SGHNT and CDR2 is YENEEA in the germline V gene. CDR3 length equals 14 residues. This CDR3 reads CASSLTGSTDTQYF. In DNA form, the CDR3 reads TGTGCCAGCAGCTTGACAGGGAGCACAGATACGCAGTATTTT.

This chain links TRBV19 with TRBJ2-5, with unresolved D. CDR1 is LNHDA and CDR2 is SQIVND in the germline V gene (reference sequence). The ends were cut back, 3 bases at V and 2 bases at J, with 7 bases in the middle. This CDR3 has 13 residues. The CDR3 sequence: CASSIQIQETQYF. The CDR3 DNA sequence: TGTGCCAGTAGTATCCAGATTCAAGAGACCCAGTACTTC.